Presented here are 30 T cell receptor beta chains from one specimen sequenced in a study of shared clonotypes between healthy human individuals. Some clones are missing from TCRdb's copy, which holds only in-frame ones; the method was immunoSEQ multiplex PCR. Altogether about 560,000 clones are present, roughly four fifths being singletons, with the ten largest covering about 12%. The source material was PBMCs. Receptor source: a woman aged 40 to 50 in good health. Some clones in this sample may be carry-over from other donors' samples.

This rearrangement joins TRBV14 to TRBJ1-1; TRBD1 agrees at 11 bases. Germline V gene sequence: CDR1 SGHDN, CDR2 FVKESK. Trimming cost V 5 bases and J 3 bases; bases outside gene matches: 8. The CDR3 is 16 residues long. The CDR3 here is CASSSTGTGGHTEAFF. CDR3 in DNA: TGTGCCAGCAGCAGTACCGGGACAGGGGGACACACTGAAGCTTTCTTT.

The chain employs TRBV7-6 and TRBJ2-1; a weak D match, TRBD2 (6 bases). V was pared by 5 bases and J by 5 bases, with 28 bases between. The CDR3 covers 19 residues. CDR1 is SGHVS, CDR2 FNYEAQ, per germline. The DNA for the CDR3 is TGTGCCAGCAGCCGCTACCCTGGGACTGGGCAGTCCCCTAACAATGAGCAGTTCTTC. Translating it yields CASSRYPGTGQSPNNEQFF.

The V and J genes are TRBV30 and TRBJ1-3; a weak D match, TRBD1 (5 bases). The CDR3 contains 12 residues. V lost 0 bases and J lost 7, with 7 bases in between. Germline V gene data show CDR1 as GTSNPN and CDR2 as SVGIG (reference sequence). In DNA form, the CDR3 reads TGTGCCTGGAGTGTAGGGGCGAACACCATATATTTT. Its protein product is CAWSVGANTIYF.

The V and J genes are TRBV5-6 and TRBJ2-1; D gene ambiguous. V was pared by 4 bases and J by 5 bases, with 19 bases between. The CDR3 is 16 amino acids. Germline lookup yields CDR1 SGHDT and CDR2 YYEEEE. The CDR3 sequence: CASSPDRAKINNEQFF. The CDR3 coding sequence is TGTGCCAGCAGCCCGGACCGGGCCAAGATAAACAATGAGCAGTTCTTC.

This clone was observed a handful of times. This chain connects TRBV7-6 to TRBJ2-3, with 7 bases matching TRBD2. The CDR3 has 17 residues. Trimming at V came to 2 bases and at J to 0 bases, leaving 8 bases not matched to a gene. Germline V gene data show CDR1 as SGHVS and CDR2 as FNYEAQ. CDR3 amino acids: CASSLMGRGASTDTQYF. CDR3 DNA: TGTGCCAGCAGCTTAATGGGGAGGGGAGCTAGCACAGATACGCAGTATTTT.

In regard to this clone: The sample carries other DNA sequences with the same CDR3. The chain couples TRBV2 to TRBJ2-3; D call uncertain. Germline loops: CDR1 SNHLY, CDR2 FYNNEI. CDR3 length: 12 amino acids. V was trimmed by 3 bases and J by 1 base, leaving 2 bases between them. In DNA, the CDR3 is TGTGCCAGCAGTGAGCGCACAGATACGCAGTATTTT. Translating it yields CASSERTDTQYF.

The chain is built from TRBV2 and TRBJ2-1; D not resolved. Looked up from germline, CDR1 is SNHLY and CDR2 is FYNNEI. V was pared by 1 base and J by 5 bases, with 9 bases between. This CDR3 contains 14 residues. CDR3 protein: CASSEDYPNNEQFF. The DNA for the CDR3 is TGTGCCAGCAGTGAAGACTATCCAAACAATGAGCAGTTCTTC.

The chain recombines TRBV23-1 with TRBJ2-1; 8 bases align to TRBD2. TRBV23-1 is reported as an ORF; its role is uncertain. The V segment lost 2 bases and the J segment 5 bases; nucleotides outside the gene matches: 8. The CDR3 is 16 amino acids. This CDR3 reads CASSQRRREGNNEQFF. CDR3 coding DNA: TGCGCCAGCAGTCAAAGGCGACGGGAGGGGAACAATGAGCAGTTCTTC.

This CDR3 is CASSEGGTGADTQYF. For the CDR3, the DNA is TGTGCCAGCAGTGAAGGTGGGACCGGGGCAGATACGCAGTATTTT. The genes are TRBV6-1 and TRBJ2-3; D tentatively fits TRBD1 or TRBD2 (5 bases each). V was cut by 1 base and J by 4 bases, with 12 bases left in between. Germline assignment: CDR1 MNHNS and CDR2 SASEGT. The CDR3 length is 15 residues.

This chain uses TRBV29-1 with TRBJ1-1, with 10 bases lining up with TRBD1. Germline assignment: CDR1 SQVTM and CDR2 ANQGSEA. The CDR3 sequence is 12 residues long. Unmatched junction bases numbered 7, after V lost 7 bases and J lost 8 bases. In DNA, the CDR3 is TGCAGCGCTGAGGGGACAGGGGACGAAGCTTTCTTT. Protein: CSAEGTGDEAFF.

The J gene is TRBJ1-5, the V gene TRBV25-1; 8 bases agree with TRBD1. The V gene end was trimmed by 2 bases and the J gene end by 7 bases; junction bases not matched to a gene: 7. Per germline, CDR1 MGHDK and CDR2 SYGVNS. The CDR3 is made up of 15 amino acids. In DNA form, the CDR3 reads TGTGCCAGCAGTGAAGAAGGACAGGGTGAACAGCCCCAGCATTTT. Translation gives CASSEEGQGEQPQHF.

This clone was recorded only once. This chain connects TRBV19 to TRBJ1-1; D is unresolved. V was clipped by 7 bases and J by 1 base, with 7 bases between them. The CDR3 is 12 residues long. Germline CDR1 LNHDA, CDR2 SQIVND (reference sequence). This CDR3 is CASMHWNTEAFF. CDR3 bases: TGTGCCAGTATGCACTGGAACACTGAAGCTTTCTTT.

At least ten counts were recorded for this clone. This chain uses TRBV10-3 with TRBJ1-2, with D perhaps matching TRBD1 (6 bases). The CDR3 totals 15 residues. Trimming removed 4 bases at V and 2 bases at J, with 14 bases between. CDR1 and CDR2 (germline): ENHRY, SYGVKD. The CDR3 DNA follows: TGTGCCATCAGTGGCCCCCGGGGGGCAAACTATGGCTACACCTTC. It specifies CAISGPRGANYGYTF.

The chain combines TRBV7-6 with TRBJ2-3; D possibly corresponds to TRBD1 (6 bases). Germline V gene sequence: CDR1 SGHVS, CDR2 FNYEAQ. Trimming removed 5 bases from V and 2 bases from J, with 14 bases in between. This CDR3 has 15 amino acids. The chain's CDR3 is CASSPRTANTDTQYF. Here the CDR3 DNA reads TGTGCCAGCAGCCCCCGGACAGCAAACACAGATACGCAGTATTTT.

A few counts support this clone. This rearrangement joins TRBV5-1 to TRBJ2-1; 8 bases match TRBD2. There are 16 residues in the CDR3. After removal of 0 bases from V and 10 bases from J, the junction contained 12 bases not matched to a gene. CDR1 is SGHRS and CDR2 is YFSETQ in the germline V gene. CDR3 sequence: CASSLAPLAGGGEQFF. CDR3 in DNA: TGCGCCAGCAGCTTGGCTCCCCTGGCGGGAGGAGGGGAGCAGTTCTTC.

The CDR3 is CASSPADSYEQYF. CDR3 coding DNA: TGTGCCAGCAGCCCAGCGGATTCCTACGAGCAGTACTTC. The chain employs TRBV28 and TRBJ2-7, with D perhaps matching TRBD2 (5 bases). The germline V and J ends were trimmed by 6 bases and 1 base, with 10 bases remaining between them. The CDR3 has 13 amino acids. The V gene's germline CDR1 is MDHEN and CDR2 SYDVKM. Full variable domain (outside the CDR3, taken from reference TRBV28 and TRBJ2-7): DVKVTQSSRYLVKRTGEKVFLECVQDMDHENMFWYRQDPGLGLRLIYFSYDVKMKEKGDIPEGYSVSREKKERFSLILESASTNQTSMYLCASSPADSYEQYFGPGTRLTVT.

The chain combines TRBV10-3 with TRBJ1-1; the D is unclear. Between the trimmed V and J ends, which lost 2 bases and 11 bases, there was a span of 15 bases. The CDR3 extends over 13 amino acids. The germline V gene encodes CDR1 ENHRY and CDR2 SYGVKD. CDR3 nucleotide sequence: TGTGCCATCAGTGAGGCCAGGACGGTTCGGGCTTTCTTT. Encoded protein: CAISEARTVRAFF.

The chain recombines TRBV11-2 with TRBJ2-2; 9 nucleotides line up with TRBD2. Germline CDR1 reads SGHAT; CDR2 reads FQNNGV. This CDR3 region has 14 residues. Trimming removed 5 bases from V and 4 bases from J; junction bases left unmatched: 2. CDR3: CASSPSGATGELFF. The CDR3 DNA is TGTGCCAGCAGCCCTAGCGGGGCCACCGGGGAGCTGTTTTTT.

The V call is TRBV30, the J call TRBJ1-6, with 10 bases aligning to TRBD1. This CDR3 has 13 residues. CDR1 and CDR2 (germline): GTSNPN, SVGIG (reference sequence). J was trimmed by 10 bases and V by 3 bases; bases with no gene match: 3. As DNA, the CDR3 is TGTGCCTGGAGGGGACAGGGGCAATCACCCCTCCACTTT. Translated: CAWRGQGQSPLHF.

The rearrangement links TRBV30 to TRBJ2-7, with TRBD1 matching 8 bases. The CDR3 is 14 amino acids. Trimming at V came to 4 bases and at J to 3 bases, leaving 8 bases not matched to a gene. CDR1 is GTSNPN, CDR2 SVGIG, per germline (reference sequence). The CDR3 DNA reads as TGTGCCTGGAATACTGGGGACAGGCACTACGAGCAGTACTTC. Protein sequence: CAWNTGDRHYEQYF.

The chain employs TRBV19 and TRBJ1-2; TRBD1 is a possible D gene (5 bases). CDR1 LNHDA and CDR2 SQIVND come from the germline V gene (reference sequence). Trimming removed 4 bases from V and 2 bases from J, with 11 bases in between. The length of the CDR3 is 14 residues. The CDR3 DNA follows: TGTGCCAGTAGTACCCAGGGTACCAACTATGGCTACACCTTC. Amino acid sequence: CASSTQGTNYGYTF.

This clone was seen a single time. The likely explanation is a read error, given a far larger clone one base away. The identical CDR3 is also encoded by other nucleotide sequences in the sample. The chain has TRBV27 and TRBJ1-2; 9 bases fit TRBD1. V gave up 3 bases and J gave up 8 bases; unmatched junction bases: 13. Germline V gene sequence: CDR1 MNHEY, CDR2 SMNVEV (reference sequence). CDR3 length equals 16 residues. Here the CDR3 reads CASSLGTGGAVGGYTF. The CDR3 DNA reads TGTGCCAGCAGTTTGGGTACAGGGGGCGCAGTAGGGGGCTACACCTTC.

The chain carries TRBV5-1 and TRBJ2-5; D is unclear. In germline, CDR1 is SGHRS, CDR2 YFSETQ. The CDR3 runs to 13 residues. V was clipped by 0 bases and J by 4 bases, with 7 bases between them. CDR3 protein: CASSLGGVETQYF. CDR3 coding DNA: TGCGCCAGCAGCTTGGGTGGGGTAGAGACCCAGTACTTC.

The chain recombines TRBV10-3 with TRBJ2-7; no firm D call. CDR1 and CDR2 (germline): ENHRY, SYGVKD. V was trimmed by 8 bases and J by 1 base, leaving 12 bases between them. CDR3 size: 13 residues. The CDR3 protein is CAIGGERSYEQYF. In DNA, the CDR3 is TGTGCCATCGGTGGGGAACGGTCCTACGAGCAGTACTTC.

The rearrangement links TRBV30 to TRBJ1-5, with D tentatively TRBD1 (5 bases). Trimming shortened V by 4 bases and J by 6 bases, and 13 bases separated the two germline ends. Looked up from germline, CDR1 is GTSNPN and CDR2 is SVGIG (reference sequence). The CDR3 has 13 residues. The CDR3 region is CAWNQGSGQPQHF. CDR3 sequence (DNA): TGTGCCTGGAATCAGGGCTCGGGTCAGCCCCAGCATTTT.

The table lists this clone with a few counts. The rearrangement joins TRBV27 to TRBJ2-3; D gene uncertain. Germline CDR1 is MNHEY and CDR2 is SMNVEV (reference sequence). CDR3 length: 13 amino acids. Trimming removed 5 bases from V and 0 bases from J, with 6 bases in between. DNA for the CDR3: TGTGCCAGCAGTGGCGCTAGCACAGATACGCAGTATTTT. Protein sequence: CASSGASTDTQYF.

This chain connects TRBV2 to TRBJ1-2; D gene unclear. Germline CDR1 reads SNHLY; CDR2 reads FYNNEI. The V and J ends lost 11 bases and 3 bases respectively, with 10 bases between them. This CDR3 is built from 11 residues. This CDR3 is CALGRYYGYTF. For the CDR3, the DNA is TGTGCCCTCGGGAGGTACTATGGCTACACCTTC.

This clone occurred once. The chain couples TRBV7-3 to TRBJ2-1; 12 nucleotides align to TRBD2. This CDR3 comprises 15 residues. In germline, CDR1 is SGHTA, CDR2 FQGTGA. V lost 6 bases to trimming and J lost 4 bases; unmatched junction nucleotides: 4. CDR3 sequence (DNA): TGTGCCAGCAGTGCTAGCGGGAGGGCTTACAATGAGCAGTTCTTC. Encoded protein: CASSASGRAYNEQFF.

The chain couples TRBV5-4 to TRBJ1-4; 7 bases line up with TRBD1. In germline, CDR1 is SGHNT, CDR2 YYREEE (reference sequence). V trimming: 0 bases; J trimming: 7 bases; junction bases outside the gene matches: 6. The CDR3 is 15 amino acids. This chain's CDR3 is CASSLVGQAGEKLFF. CDR3 bases: TGTGCCAGCAGCTTGGTAGGACAGGCGGGTGAAAAACTGTTTTTT.

The chain uses TRBV27 and TRBJ2-6; D may be TRBD1 or TRBD2 (5 bases each). The V gene lost 3 bases and the J gene lost 0 bases, with 9 bases spanning the gap. The CDR3 length is 16 residues. CDR1 is MNHEY and CDR2 is SMNVEV in the germline V gene (reference sequence). CDR3 sequence reads: CASSFGTTSGANVLTF. The CDR3 DNA follows: TGTGCCAGCAGTTTCGGGACGACCTCTGGGGCCAACGTCCTGACTTTC.